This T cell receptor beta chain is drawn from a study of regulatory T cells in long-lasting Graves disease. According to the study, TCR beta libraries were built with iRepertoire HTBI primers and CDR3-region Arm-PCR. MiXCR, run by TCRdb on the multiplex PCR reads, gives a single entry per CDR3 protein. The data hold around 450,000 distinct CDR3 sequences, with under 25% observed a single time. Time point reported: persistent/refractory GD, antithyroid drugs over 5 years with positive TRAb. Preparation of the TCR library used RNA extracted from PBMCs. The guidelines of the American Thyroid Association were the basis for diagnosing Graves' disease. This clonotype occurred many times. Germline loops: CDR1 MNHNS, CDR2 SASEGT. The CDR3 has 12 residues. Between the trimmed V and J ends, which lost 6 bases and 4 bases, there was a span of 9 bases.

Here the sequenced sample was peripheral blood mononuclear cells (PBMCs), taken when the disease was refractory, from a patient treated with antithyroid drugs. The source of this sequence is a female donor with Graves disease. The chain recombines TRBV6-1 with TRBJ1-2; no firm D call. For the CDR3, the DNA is TGTGCCAGCAGCCCCCGAAGCTATGGCTACACCTTC. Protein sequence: CASSPRSYGYTF.